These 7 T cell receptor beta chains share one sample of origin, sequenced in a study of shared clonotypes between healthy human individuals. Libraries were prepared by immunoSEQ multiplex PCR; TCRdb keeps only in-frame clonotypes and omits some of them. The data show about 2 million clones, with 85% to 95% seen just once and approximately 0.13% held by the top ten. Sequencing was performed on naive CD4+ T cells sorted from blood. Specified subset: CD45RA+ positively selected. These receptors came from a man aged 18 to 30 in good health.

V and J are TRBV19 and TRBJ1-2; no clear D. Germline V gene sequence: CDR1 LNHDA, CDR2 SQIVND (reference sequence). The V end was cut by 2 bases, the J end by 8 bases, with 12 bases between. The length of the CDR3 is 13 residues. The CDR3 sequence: CASSITGGWGYTF. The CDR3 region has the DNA TGTGCCAGTAGTATAACGGGAGGTTGGGGCTACACCTTC.

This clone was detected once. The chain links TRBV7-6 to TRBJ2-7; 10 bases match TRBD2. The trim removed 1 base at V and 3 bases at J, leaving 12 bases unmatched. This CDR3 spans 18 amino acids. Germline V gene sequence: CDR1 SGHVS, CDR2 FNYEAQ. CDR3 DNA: TGTGCCAGCAGCTTAGAATCGTCGTGGACTAGCGGTTACTACGAGCAGTACTTC. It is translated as CASSLESSWTSGYYEQYF.

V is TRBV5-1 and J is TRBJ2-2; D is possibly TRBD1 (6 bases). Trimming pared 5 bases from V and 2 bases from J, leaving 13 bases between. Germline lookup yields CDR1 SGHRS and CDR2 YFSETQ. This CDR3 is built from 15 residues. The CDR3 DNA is TGCGCCAGCAGATTACAGGGTGGCAACACCGGGGAGCTGTTTTTT. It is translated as CASRLQGGNTGELFF.

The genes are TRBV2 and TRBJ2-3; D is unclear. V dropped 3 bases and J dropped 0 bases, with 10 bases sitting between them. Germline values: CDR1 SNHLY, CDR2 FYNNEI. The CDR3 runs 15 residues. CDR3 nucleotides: TGTGCCAGCAGTGACGAGCAGATAAGCACAGATACGCAGTATTTT. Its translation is CASSDEQISTDTQYF.

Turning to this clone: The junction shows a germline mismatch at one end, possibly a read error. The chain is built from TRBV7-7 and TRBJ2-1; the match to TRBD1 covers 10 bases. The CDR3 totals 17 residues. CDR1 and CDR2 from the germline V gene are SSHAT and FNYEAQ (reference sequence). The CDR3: CASSLIQDRGKYNEQFF. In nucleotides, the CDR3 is TGTGCTAGCAGCTTAATTCAGGACAGGGGGAAATACAATGAGCAGTTCTTC.

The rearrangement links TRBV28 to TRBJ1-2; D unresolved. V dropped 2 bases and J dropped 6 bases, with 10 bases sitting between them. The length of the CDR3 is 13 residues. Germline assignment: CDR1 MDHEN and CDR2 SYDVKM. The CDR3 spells CASSLIAEDGYTF. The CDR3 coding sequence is TGTGCCAGCAGTTTAATAGCGGAAGATGGCTACACCTTC.

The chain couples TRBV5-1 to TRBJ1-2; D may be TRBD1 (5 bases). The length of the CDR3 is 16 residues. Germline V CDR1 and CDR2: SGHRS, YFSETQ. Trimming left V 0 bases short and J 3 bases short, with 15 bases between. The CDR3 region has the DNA TGCGCCAGCAGCTTGGGAGCTTCCAGGGTGGACTATGGCTACACCTTC. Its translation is CASSLGASRVDYGYTF.